The 8 T cell receptor beta chains below were found in one sample sequenced in a study of blood T cell repertoires in COVID-19. TCRdb's table, derived via immunoSEQ multiplex PCR, lists solely in-frame clones and lacks some. This sample has about 76,000 clones, with around 80% found just once. The sequenced sample was peripheral blood. All receptors derive from a woman in her fifties or sixties with acute or convalescent COVID-19.

CDR3 residues: CASPTPAGDGYTF. As DNA, the CDR3 is TGTGCCAGCCCGACACCAGCCGGGGATGGCTACACCTTC. This chain uses TRBV28 with TRBJ1-2; no firm D call. V shed 8 bases and J shed 6 bases, with 16 bases lying between them. Germline assignment: CDR1 MDHEN and CDR2 SYDVKM. This CDR3 has 13 amino acids.

V and J are TRBV29-1 and TRBJ1-2; D call uncertain. There are 10 residues in the CDR3. Germline V gene sequence: CDR1 SQVTM, CDR2 ANQGSEA. V was pared by 4 bases and J by 8 bases, with 8 bases between. The CDR3 protein is CSVGERGYTF. In nucleotides, the CDR3 is TGCAGCGTTGGGGAGAGGGGCTACACCTTC.

The chain uses TRBV6-5 and TRBJ1-1; possibly TRBD1 for D (5 bases). Between the trimmed V and J ends, which lost 6 bases and 7 bases, there was a span of 15 bases. This CDR3 is 13 amino acids long. The germline V gene has CDR1 MNHEY and CDR2 SVGAGI. CDR3 region: CASRGAVGGEAFF. CDR3 DNA: TGTGCCAGCAGAGGGGCGGTTGGCGGTGAAGCTTTCTTT.

The CDR3 DNA is TGTGCCAGCTCCGGACTAGCGGGGGACCAAGAGACCCAGTACTTC. This gives the protein CASSGLAGDQETQYF. The chain couples TRBV18 to TRBJ2-5, with 13 bases lining up with TRBD2. The CDR3 runs to 15 residues. V dropped 6 bases and J dropped 0; count of bases not matched to a gene: 1. CDR1 is KGHSH and CDR2 is LQKENI in the germline V gene. The full variable domain, in which reference TRBV18 and TRBJ2-5 provide the parts outside the CDR3, is NAGVMQNPRHLVRRRGQEARLRCSPMKGHSHVYWYRQLPEEGLKFMVYLQKENIIDESGMPKERFSAEFPKEGPSILRIQQVVRGDSAAYFCASSGLAGDQETQYFGPGTRLLVL.

This rearrangement joins TRBV7-2 to TRBJ2-3; 12 positions match TRBD1. The V gene end was trimmed by 5 bases and the J gene end by 6 bases; junction bases not matched to a gene: 12. The CDR3 sequence is 17 residues long. CDR1 and CDR2 from the germline V gene are SGHTA and FQGNSA. In DNA form, the CDR3 reads TGTGCCAGCAGCCTACTAACGGGACAGGGGGCAGGGGATACGCAGTATTTT. This sequence encodes CASSLLTGQGAGDTQYF. The whole variable domain, remainder taken from reference TRBV7-2 and TRBJ2-3, is GAGVSQSPSNKVTEKGKDVELRCDPISGHTALYWYRQSLGQGLEFLIYFQGNSAPDKSGLPSDRFSAERTGGSVSTLTIQRTQQEDSAVYLCASSLLTGQGAGDTQYFGPGTRLTVL.

About this clone itself: At one of its ends the junction is not consistent with the germline gene, which may arise from a read error. The chain uses TRBV20-1 and TRBJ1-1; the D gene is possibly TRBD1 (6 bases). Germline V CDR1 and CDR2: DFQATT, SNEGSKA (reference sequence). The CDR3 loop spans 11 amino acids. CDR3 sequence (DNA): TGTAGAGGGGGTAGGGGAACTGAAGCTTTCTTT. This translates into CRGGRGTEAFF.

J is TRBJ2-5 and V is TRBV11-2, with D possibly TRBD1 on 6 matching bases. Germline CDR1 SGHAT, CDR2 FQNNGV. V was pared by 5 bases and J by 1 base, with 8 bases between. This CDR3 is built from 13 residues. As DNA, the CDR3 is TGTGCCAGCAGCCCAGGGGTCCAAGAGACCCAGTACTTC. This codes for CASSPGVQETQYF. Full variable domain (outside the CDR3, taken from reference TRBV11-2 and TRBJ2-5): EAGVAQSPRYKIIEKRQSVAFWCNPISGHATLYWYQQILGQGPKLLIQFQNNGVVDDSQLPKDRFSAERLKGVDSTLKIQPAKLEDSAVYLCASSPGVQETQYFGPGTRLLVL.

The chain has TRBV5-4 and TRBJ1-4, with 10 bases that match TRBD1. V was clipped by 0 bases and J by 14 bases; unmatched bases: 4. This CDR3 is built from 13 residues. CDR1 is SGHNT and CDR2 is YYREEE in the germline V gene (reference sequence). DNA for the CDR3: TGTGCCAGCAGCTTGGACCTGGACAGGGGGCTGTTTTTT. As protein: CASSLDLDRGLFF.